This TCR beta chain was sequenced during a study of T cells expressing NK-cell markers (TCRdb year 2020). Regarding the complete study: In sorted CD3+CD56+NKG2C+, CD3+CD56+NKG2C- and CD3+CD56-NKG2C+ T-cell subsets from about 8 donors, TCR beta-chain repertoires were profiled. Libraries were sequenced as 2 x 150 bp reads on Illumina HiSeq 2000/2500, MiSeq or NextSeq. Of the eight sequenced donors, seven were found to be HCMV-seropositive and one was found to be HCMV-seronegative. All eight donors whose samples were sequenced were randomly selected healthy volunteers, three of them men and five women. What the work shows at the level of the full study, not this receptor alone: In more than five donors, the dominant CD3+CD56+NKG2C+ clonotypes were found to rank among the top 10 CD8+ clonotypes and to make up about 1.0-7.5% of CD8+ T cells. Whether the expanded NKG2C-expressing T cell clones were specific for HCMV antigens remained unclear. Those dominant clonotypes were again the most abundant among CD3+CD56-NKG2C+ cells in a few donors, at about 28.3-65%.

HCMV serostatus was determined by detecting HCMV-specific IgG in serum with a commercial ELISA kit. Ficoll density gradient centrifugation was used to isolate peripheral blood mononuclear cells from blood. Via the germline V gene (reference sequence), CDR1 is DFQATT and CDR2 SNEGSKA. The CDR3 has 14 amino acids, counting the end cysteine and phenylalanine. There is no recorded DNA. The instrument was an Illumina HiSeq 2000. The TCR beta cDNA libraries were made using 5'RACE template switching, a step that added both a universal primer site and unique molecular identifiers. cDNA synthesis was primed from the TCR beta constant segment and was followed by two successive PCR amplification steps. The published analysis was carried out like this. MIGEC was used to demultiplex reads and group reads by UMI, and MiTCR was used to assemble and quantify clonotypes. To exclude erroneous sequences, only TCR cDNA sequences supported by at least two reads were retained. The tcR package was used for downstream repertoire analysis, and clonotypes were matched across fractions by CDR3 nucleotide sequence plus V segment. VDJmatch was used to annotate antigen specificity against VDJdb, with one amino acid substitution in CDR3 allowed. TCRdb reprocessed the public reads and reports one entry per CDR3 protein sequence, without DNA. The V and J calls, along with clone size, are taken from TCRdb and not from the paper's own processing. The table of this sample itemizes 250,000 to 300,000 distinct CDR3 sequences. Approximately 0.41% of the sample comes from the top ten.

Details on this clonotype: Its antigen is not yet known.

The sequence derives from a man aged 18 to 35 in good health. Donor details come from another sample of the same person, matched by shared clones. The sequence links TRBV20-1 to TRBJ2-3; TCRdb calls TRBD1, which cannot be checked without DNA. The sample comprised blood T cells: a sorted CD56 or NKG2C T cell subset, CD4+ or CD8+ T cells, or bulk PBMC T cells (not recorded which). The CDR3 is CSATKTGNTDTQYF.